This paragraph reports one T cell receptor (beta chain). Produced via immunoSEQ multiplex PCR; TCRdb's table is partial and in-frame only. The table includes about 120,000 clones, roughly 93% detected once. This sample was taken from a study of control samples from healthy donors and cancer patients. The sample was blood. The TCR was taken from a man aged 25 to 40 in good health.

The chain's CDR3 is CASSLFLGKTEAFF. The CDR3 nucleotides read TGTGCCAGCAGCTTATTTCTAGGGAAAACTGAAGCTTTCTTT. The chain is built from TRBV7-8 and TRBJ1-1, with unresolved D. Germline assignment: CDR1 SGHVS and CDR2 FQNEAQ. V was clipped by 2 bases and J by 5 bases, with 12 bases between them. The CDR3 covers 14 residues.